The entry that follows covers one T cell receptor beta chain sequence. In germline, CDR1 is LGHNA, CDR2 YNFKEQ. V was trimmed by 0 bases and J by 1 base, leaving 12 bases between them. CDR3 length: 16 residues. This sample was included in a study of T cell changes during pregnancy in multiple sclerosis. Profiling relied on immunoSEQ multiplex PCR, and the TCRdb table lists in-frame clones only, not all of them. The sample includes about 120,000 clones, approximately 90% of them seen just once. This chain connects TRBV4-2 to TRBJ1-1, with D unresolved. This clonotype was sampled from a female donor with multiple sclerosis, enrolled in a pregnancy study. The sequences come from peripheral blood, collected in the third trimester of pregnancy. In DNA, the CDR3 is TGTGCCAGCAGCCAAGATTATTACACCAGGAACACTGAAGCTTTCTTT. Translating it yields CASSQDYYTRNTEAFF.